A selection of T cell receptor beta chains follows, all from one sample in a study of human T cells and chemical hapten exposure. TCRdb reprocessed the RACE reads with MiXCR, giving one entry per CDR3 protein. The table records approximately 92,000 distinct CDR3 sequences, 10% to 12% of them present only once. The sample consisted of whole blood, taken in connection with sensitization to the hapten diphenylcyclopropenone (DPC). The receptors originated from a middle-aged woman with alopecia areata. Some clones in this sample may be carry-over from other donors' samples. Both conserved end residues are part of each CDR3. Fields, in order: J gene, clone size, D gene, V gene, CDR3 DNA, CDR3 protein. The D gene is left open where the match is weak. Clone size is stated in some rows and not others, as once, few, many or a class when expanded.

j_call: TRBJ2-2; clone_size: many; d_call: NA; v_call: TRBV23-1; cdr3_nt: TGCGCCAGCAGGCGGAGCGAGAAGCCTCACGGGGAGCTGTTTTTT; cdr3_aa: CASRRSEKPHGELFF
j_call: TRBJ1-1; clone_size: many; d_call: NA; v_call: TRBV5-1; cdr3_nt: TGCGCCAGCAGGACTGGACAGCCGAACACTGAAGCTTTCTTT; cdr3_aa: CASRTGQPNTEAFF
j_call: TRBJ1-5; clone_size: few; d_call: NA; v_call: TRBV9; cdr3_nt: TGTGCCAGCAGCGCGACAGGCGGGAATCAGCCCCAGCATTTT; cdr3_aa: CASSATGGNQPQHF
j_call: TRBJ2-3; clone_size: NA; d_call: NA; v_call: TRBV18; cdr3_nt: TGTGCCAGCTCACCACCCGCAGGGTCCGATACGCAGTATTTT; cdr3_aa: CASSPPAGSDTQYF
j_call: TRBJ1-5; clone_size: many; d_call: NA; v_call: TRBV6-2/TRBV6-3; cdr3_nt: TGTGCCAGCCAGCGGGGGTTAGGCGGCAATCAGCCCCAGCATTTT; cdr3_aa: CASQRGLGGNQPQHF
j_call: TRBJ1-1; clone_size: NA; d_call: NA; v_call: TRBV6-6; cdr3_nt: TGTGCCAGTAGCCCCAGACAAGATTGGGCTTTCTTT; cdr3_aa: CASSPRQDWAFF
j_call: TRBJ2-7; clone_size: many; d_call: TRBD1; v_call: TRBV6-2/TRBV6-3; cdr3_nt: TGTGCCAGCAGTGCCCCGGGACAGGGGACCTACGAGCAGTACTTC; cdr3_aa: CASSAPGQGTYEQYF
j_call: TRBJ2-3; clone_size: many; d_call: NA; v_call: TRBV5-4; cdr3_nt: TGTGCCAGCAGCTCAGGACCCCGGCCGGACTCCCACACAGATACGCAGTATTTT; cdr3_aa: CASSSGPRPDSHTDTQYF
j_call: TRBJ2-3; clone_size: few; d_call: NA; v_call: TRBV27; cdr3_nt: TGTGCCAGCAGTTTATCCCCAGCGGGCCGCACAGATACGCAGTATTTT; cdr3_aa: CASSLSPAGRTDTQYF
j_call: TRBJ1-1; clone_size: few; d_call: NA; v_call: TRBV6-2/TRBV6-3; cdr3_nt: TGTGCCAGCAGTTACCCTTCTGCAGTGTTGGGTGAAGCTTTCTTT; cdr3_aa: CASSYPSAVLGEAFF
j_call: TRBJ2-7; clone_size: NA; d_call: NA; v_call: TRBV28; cdr3_nt: TGTGCCATTACAAGGGGTGTCGACTTCGAGCAGTACTTC; cdr3_aa: CAITRGVDFEQYF
j_call: TRBJ2-3; clone_size: few; d_call: NA; v_call: TRBV9; cdr3_nt: TGTGCCAGCAGCCTAGGACATGGAACAGATACGCAGTATTTT; cdr3_aa: CASSLGHGTDTQYF
j_call: TRBJ2-7; clone_size: NA; d_call: NA; v_call: TRBV7-9; cdr3_nt: TGTGCCAGCAGCTTAGAGATCAACCTCGCGGAGCAGTACTTC; cdr3_aa: CASSLEINLAEQYF
j_call: TRBJ2-2; clone_size: NA; d_call: NA; v_call: TRBV11-2; cdr3_nt: TGTGCCAGCAGCGCGCGACTTCGGGGGAACACCGGGGAGCTGTTTTTT; cdr3_aa: CASSARLRGNTGELFF
j_call: TRBJ2-6; clone_size: many; d_call: NA; v_call: TRBV12-3/TRBV12-4; cdr3_nt: TGTGCCAGCAGCCGCCGACAGGAGAGCTCTGGGGCCAACGTCCTGACTTTC; cdr3_aa: CASSRRQESSGANVLTF
j_call: TRBJ2-7; clone_size: few; d_call: TRBD1; v_call: TRBV12-3/TRBV12-4; cdr3_nt: TGTGCCAGCAGTTTAGCGGGACAGTCCTACGAGCAGTACTTC; cdr3_aa: CASSLAGQSYEQYF
j_call: TRBJ2-7; clone_size: many; d_call: TRBD1; v_call: TRBV6-6; cdr3_nt: TGTGCCAGCAGGCAAAACAGGGGCGAGCAGTACTTC; cdr3_aa: CASRQNRGEQYF
j_call: TRBJ2-7; clone_size: NA; d_call: NA; v_call: TRBV13; cdr3_nt: TGTGCCAGCAGCCCCCCTGCAGGTTTCGAGGGATTGAAAGAGCAGTACTTC; cdr3_aa: CASSPPAGFEGLKEQYF
j_call: TRBJ1-2; clone_size: many; d_call: TRBD1; v_call: TRBV6-6; cdr3_nt: TGTGCCAGCATCGAACGACAGGGGAGCGGCTATGGCTACACCTTC; cdr3_aa: CASIERQGSGYGYTF
j_call: TRBJ2-1; clone_size: few; d_call: NA; v_call: TRBV10-3; cdr3_nt: TGTGCCATCAGTGAGCTCGGGACTTCCCCCTACAATGAGCAGTTCTTC; cdr3_aa: CAISELGTSPYNEQFF
j_call: TRBJ1-1; clone_size: NA; d_call: NA; v_call: TRBV20-1; cdr3_nt: TGCAGCCCGCACGCCCCCGGGGGCACTGAAGCTTTCTTT; cdr3_aa: CSPHAPGGTEAFF
j_call: TRBJ1-3; clone_size: few; d_call: NA; v_call: TRBV2; cdr3_nt: TGTGCCAGCAGTCGCCTTGAGTCAACCTCTGGAAACACCATATATTTT; cdr3_aa: CASSRLESTSGNTIYF
j_call: TRBJ2-1; clone_size: many; d_call: NA; v_call: TRBV18; cdr3_nt: TGTGCCAGCTCACCGGAAGGGGGTGAGCAGTTCTTC; cdr3_aa: CASSPEGGEQFF
j_call: TRBJ2-2; clone_size: few; d_call: NA; v_call: TRBV4-1; cdr3_nt: TGCGCCAGCAGCCAAGTAAGATCGGCCGGGGAGCTGTTTTTT; cdr3_aa: CASSQVRSAGELFF
j_call: TRBJ1-1; clone_size: NA; d_call: NA; v_call: TRBV28; cdr3_nt: TGTGCCAGCGGGCTACAATTGCGCACTGAAGCTTTCTTT; cdr3_aa: CASGLQLRTEAFF
j_call: TRBJ1-1; clone_size: few; d_call: NA; v_call: TRBV9; cdr3_nt: TGTGCCAGCAGCGTAGATACGGACACTGAAGCTTTCTTT; cdr3_aa: CASSVDTDTEAFF
j_call: TRBJ1-1; clone_size: few; d_call: TRBD1; v_call: TRBV18; cdr3_nt: TGTGCCAGCTCACCCCTAACAGGGGAGGGTACTGAAGCTTTCTTT; cdr3_aa: CASSPLTGEGTEAFF
j_call: TRBJ2-4; clone_size: many; d_call: TRBD1; v_call: TRBV29-1; cdr3_nt: TGCAGCGTTGAAGTAGAGACAGGGGGGGAAAACATTCAGTACTTC; cdr3_aa: CSVEVETGGENIQYF
j_call: TRBJ2-3; clone_size: once; d_call: TRBD2; v_call: TRBV20-1; cdr3_nt: TGCAGCATCAAAGGGCTAGCGGGAACAGATACGCAGTATTTT; cdr3_aa: CSIKGLAGTDTQYF
j_call: TRBJ2-7; clone_size: many; d_call: TRBD1; v_call: TRBV6-1; cdr3_nt: TGTGCCAGCAGGAAACAGGGGGAGCTAGGTGAGCAGTACTTC; cdr3_aa: CASRKQGELGEQYF
j_call: TRBJ2-6; clone_size: many; d_call: NA; v_call: TRBV24-1; cdr3_nt: TGTGCCACCCGCAGTAGCTCTGGGGCCAACGTCCTGACTTTC; cdr3_aa: CATRSSSGANVLTF
j_call: TRBJ2-2; clone_size: NA; d_call: TRBD2; v_call: TRBV6-6; cdr3_nt: TGTGCCAGCAGAACTAGCGGGGGGAAGAACGGGGAGCTGTTTTTT; cdr3_aa: CASRTSGGKNGELFF
j_call: TRBJ2-3; clone_size: NA; d_call: NA; v_call: TRBV4-1; cdr3_nt: TGCGCCAGCAGCCAAGGGGTGGGCGGAGATACGCAGTATTTT; cdr3_aa: CASSQGVGGDTQYF
j_call: TRBJ2-3; clone_size: NA; d_call: NA; v_call: TRBV9; cdr3_nt: TGTGCCAGCAGCGTAGGAGGAGCTATAGTCAAAGATACGCAGTATTTT; cdr3_aa: CASSVGGAIVKDTQYF
j_call: TRBJ2-7; clone_size: few; d_call: TRBD2; v_call: TRBV29-1; cdr3_nt: TGCAGCGTTGAAAGCGGGACGCCCTACGAGCAGTACTTC; cdr3_aa: CSVESGTPYEQYF
j_call: TRBJ2-5; clone_size: few; d_call: NA; v_call: TRBV9; cdr3_nt: TGTGCCAGCAGCGTAGGGGTAGGGGAGACCCAGTACTTC; cdr3_aa: CASSVGVGETQYF
j_call: TRBJ2-1; clone_size: once; d_call: NA; v_call: TRBV12-3/TRBV12-4; cdr3_nt: TGTGTCAGATTAAATGAGCAGTTCTTC; cdr3_aa: CVRLNEQFF
j_call: TRBJ2-7; clone_size: NA; d_call: TRBD2; v_call: TRBV9; cdr3_nt: TGTGCCAGCAGCGTCGGGACTAGCGGGGACGAGCAGTACTTC; cdr3_aa: CASSVGTSGDEQYF
j_call: TRBJ2-1; clone_size: few; d_call: TRBD1; v_call: TRBV20-1; cdr3_nt: TGCAGTGCCGTCGACAGGGTTGGGTACAATGAGCAGTTCTTC; cdr3_aa: CSAVDRVGYNEQFF
j_call: TRBJ2-3; clone_size: many; d_call: NA; v_call: TRBV20-1; cdr3_nt: TGCAGTGCAGACCCCGACGCGAATACGCAGTATTTT; cdr3_aa: CSADPDANTQYF
j_call: TRBJ1-5; clone_size: few; d_call: NA; v_call: TRBV20-1; cdr3_nt: TGCAGTGCCCCGGACGGGGGGTTGAGCAATCAGCCCCAGCATTTT; cdr3_aa: CSAPDGGLSNQPQHF
j_call: TRBJ2-3; clone_size: NA; d_call: TRBD2; v_call: TRBV6-2/TRBV6-3; cdr3_nt: TGTGCCATCGGGACTAGCGGGACCACAGATACGCAGTATTTT; cdr3_aa: CAIGTSGTTDTQYF
j_call: TRBJ1-1; clone_size: many; d_call: NA; v_call: TRBV28; cdr3_nt: TGTGCCAGCAGTTTCACGGGGAACACTGAAGCTTTCTTT; cdr3_aa: CASSFTGNTEAFF
j_call: TRBJ2-2; clone_size: many; d_call: TRBD1; v_call: TRBV30; cdr3_nt: TGTGCCTGGAGGGACAGGGGAGCAACCGGGGAGCTGTTTTTT; cdr3_aa: CAWRDRGATGELFF
j_call: TRBJ1-6; clone_size: many; d_call: NA; v_call: TRBV5-1; cdr3_nt: TGCGCCAGCAGCAGCAACTGGAGGGGGAACGGCTCACCCCTCCACTTT; cdr3_aa: CASSSNWRGNGSPLHF